These 24 T cell receptor beta chains were all obtained from the same sample, sequenced in a study of blood T cell repertoires in COVID-19. Clones were read by immunoSEQ multiplex PCR, and TCRdb kept only the in-frame ones, dropping some. Of approximately 290,000 clones detected, more than 65% appear once; the ten largest clones hold 15% to 19%. The sequenced material came from peripheral blood. The source of these receptors is an older person with COVID-19, enrolled during active disease.

The V call is TRBV28, the J call TRBJ1-5; D unclear. There are 17 residues in the CDR3. V was shortened by 6 bases and J by 1 base, with 19 bases between the two germline ends. Germline CDR1 is MDHEN and CDR2 is SYDVKM. The CDR3 region has the DNA TGTGCCAGCAGACCACTCATAACTCGACAAAGCAATCAGCCCCAGCATTTT. It translates to CASRPLITRQSNQPQHF.

The V gene is TRBV12-5, the J gene TRBJ2-2, with 7 bases aligning to TRBD1. Germline V gene data show CDR1 as LGHNT and CDR2 as FRNRAP. CDR3 size: 15 residues. With V trimmed by 0 bases and J by 4 bases, 2 bases remained unmatched. Here the CDR3 reads CASGLVNRGTGELFF. The CDR3 DNA reads as TGTGCTAGTGGTTTGGTAAACAGGGGCACCGGGGAGCTGTTTTTT.

The V call is TRBV7-9, the J call TRBJ1-4; 7 bases fit TRBD1. CDR1 and CDR2 (germline): SEHNR, FQNEAQ (reference sequence). The V gene end was trimmed by 3 bases and the J gene end by 8 bases; junction bases not matched to a gene: 12. The CDR3 spans 16 residues. CDR3 DNA: TGTGCCAGCAGCTTTACACTTCGACAGGGAGGAGAAAAACTGTTTTTT. Residues: CASSFTLRQGGEKLFF.

The genes are TRBV5-1 and TRBJ2-3; TRBD2 aligns across 10 bases. V gave up 7 bases and J gave up 0 bases; unmatched junction bases: 5. Germline V lookup: CDR1 SGHRS, CDR2 YFSETQ. This CDR3 spans 15 amino acids. Here the CDR3 DNA reads TGCGCCAGCGGCCTAGCGGGGGTGAGCACAGATACGCAGTATTTT. This sequence encodes CASGLAGVSTDTQYF. Complete variable domain (other parts from reference TRBV5-1 and TRBJ2-3): KAGVTQTPRYLIKTRGQQVTLSCSPISGHRSVSWYQQTPGQGLQFLFEYFSETQRNKGNFPGRFSGRQFSNSRSEMNVSTLELGDSALYLCASGLAGVSTDTQYFGPGTRLTVL.

The chain recombines TRBV19 with TRBJ2-1; D is ambiguous. The CDR3 covers 10 residues. Germline values: CDR1 LNHDA, CDR2 SQIVND (reference sequence). V was clipped by 8 bases and J by 6 bases, with 5 bases between them. CDR3 in DNA: TGTGCCAGTGGCTTCAATGAGCAGTTCTTC. Translated, it gives CASGFNEQFF.

On this clone itself: The same CDR3 also results from other DNA sequences found in this sample. The chain carries TRBV12-3 or TRBV12-4 and TRBJ1-1; possible D gene TRBD1, 5 bases. V shed 2 bases and J shed 1 base, with 5 bases lying between them. This CDR3 contains 13 residues. CDR3 residues: CASSLRGNTEAFF. For the CDR3, the DNA is TGTGCCAGCAGTTTAAGGGGGAACACTGAAGCTTTCTTT.

V usage is TRBV12-5 and J usage is TRBJ1-1, with D maybe TRBD1 (6 bases). The CDR3 has 14 residues. The germline gives CDR1 LGHNT, CDR2 FRNRAP. Trimming cost V 3 bases and J 4 bases, with 12 bases left between them. The chain's CDR3 is CASGFLTGPTEAFF. The CDR3 DNA follows: TGTGCTAGTGGTTTCCTCACAGGGCCCACTGAAGCTTTCTTT.

The rearrangement joins TRBV29-1 to TRBJ2-1; D gene ambiguous. This CDR3 region has 15 residues. The V gene lost 0 bases and the J gene lost 2 bases, with 11 bases spanning the gap. Per the germline V gene, CDR1 is SQVTM and CDR2 is ANQGSEA. Here the CDR3 DNA reads TGCAGCGTTGAAGATGACTCAGCCCCCTACAATGAGCAGTTCTTC. It specifies CSVEDDSAPYNEQFF.

This sequence joins TRBV4-1 and TRBJ2-1; 13 bases are a match to TRBD2. Germline trimming cut 4 bases from V and 4 bases from J; bases unmatched to any gene: 4. Germline V gene sequence: CDR1 MGHRA, CDR2 YSYEKL. The CDR3 sequence is 16 residues long. DNA for the CDR3: TGCGCCAGCAGCCCCGGGACTAGCGGGGCATACAATGAGCAGTTCTTC. This translates into CASSPGTSGAYNEQFF.

The V gene is TRBV30, the J gene TRBJ2-3, with D possibly being TRBD1 (5 bases). This CDR3 is 12 amino acids long. V was trimmed by 5 bases and J by 4 bases, leaving 10 bases between them. CDR1 and CDR2 from the germline V gene are GTSNPN and SVGIG (reference sequence). The DNA for the CDR3 is TGTGCCTGGGGGGCCATTCCAGATACGCAGTATTTT. Translating gives CAWGAIPDTQYF. The full variable domain, rest sourced from reference TRBV30 and TRBJ2-3, is SQTIHQWPATLVQPVGSPLSLECTVEGTSNPNLYWYRQAAGRGLQLLFYSVGIGQISSEVPQNLSASRPQDRQFILSSKKLLLSDSGFYLCAWGAIPDTQYFGPGTRLTVL.

The chain combines TRBV9 with TRBJ2-5, with TRBD1 matching 12 bases. This CDR3 is 15 amino acids long. In germline, CDR1 is SGDLS, CDR2 YYNGEE. V shed 3 bases, J shed 4 bases, and the junction held 4 bases outside the gene matches. In DNA, the CDR3 is TGTGCCAGCAGCGCAACGGGACAGGGGGCAGAGACCCAGTACTTC. Translation gives CASSATGQGAETQYF.

This chain connects TRBV5-1 to TRBJ2-3, with D perhaps matching TRBD2 (6 bases). Germline V gene data show CDR1 as SGHRS and CDR2 as YFSETQ. CDR3 length: 16 amino acids. V lost 0 bases and J lost 0, with 11 bases in between. Written as DNA, the CDR3 is TGCGCCAGCAGCTTGGGTATAGCGGCTAGCACAGATACGCAGTATTTT. It yields the protein CASSLGIAASTDTQYF.

The chain is built from TRBV6-5 and TRBJ2-1, with D perhaps matching TRBD1 (6 bases). This CDR3 comprises 14 residues. The germline V gene has CDR1 MNHEY and CDR2 SVGAGI. The germline V and J ends were trimmed by 6 bases and 4 bases, with 13 bases remaining between them. The CDR3 sequence is CASSDTQGYNEQFF. In DNA form, the CDR3 reads TGTGCCAGCAGCGATACCCAGGGGTACAATGAGCAGTTCTTC.

The genes are TRBV7-8 and TRBJ1-5; 8 bases match TRBD1. The germline V gene has CDR1 SGHVS and CDR2 FQNEAQ. V trimming: 6 bases; J trimming: 0 bases; junction bases outside the gene matches: 7. The CDR3 has 16 residues. CDR3 amino acids: CASRSAGGYSNQPQHF. The CDR3 region has the DNA TGTGCCAGCAGGTCGGCAGGGGGCTATAGCAATCAGCCCCAGCATTTT.

This sequence joins TRBV11-3 and TRBJ2-2; D not resolved. The V gene lost 5 bases and the J gene lost 1 base, with 8 bases spanning the gap. This CDR3 comprises 14 residues. Per germline, CDR1 SGHNT and CDR2 YENEEA. The DNA for the CDR3 is TGTGCCAGCAGCCCCAAGAGGAACACCGGGGAGCTGTTTTTT. Amino acids: CASSPKRNTGELFF.

The rearrangement uses TRBV4-3 and TRBJ1-2, with TRBD1 matching over 9 bases. The CDR3 extends over 15 amino acids. CDR1 is LGHNA, CDR2 YSLEER, per germline. Trimming removed 2 bases from V and 14 bases from J; junction bases left unmatched: 15. The CDR3 loop reads CASSQTSGTGLSYTF. DNA of the CDR3: TGCGCCAGCAGCCAAACGTCCGGGACAGGGCTTTCTTATACCTTC.

The chain links TRBV9 to TRBJ2-5; 12 bases are a match to TRBD2. The germline CDR1 and CDR2 sequences are SGDLS and YYNGEE. V lost 3 bases to trimming and J lost 5 bases; unmatched junction nucleotides: 8. The CDR3 consists of 16 residues. The CDR3 reads CASSDQTSGSPETQYF. DNA of the CDR3: TGTGCCAGCAGCGACCAGACTAGCGGGAGTCCCGAGACCCAGTACTTC.

This clone has just a few counts. This chain uses TRBV4-3 with TRBJ1-2; D gene ambiguous. The CDR3 totals 13 residues. Trimming cost V 4 bases and J 6 bases, with 12 bases left between them. Germline V gene data show CDR1 as LGHNA and CDR2 as YSLEER. CDR3 region: CASSPQRSHGYTF. Written as DNA, the CDR3 is TGCGCCAGCAGCCCCCAGAGGTCTCATGGCTACACCTTC.

The CDR3: CASSPGTGSTEAFF. In DNA, the CDR3 is TGTGCCAGCAGCCCCGGGACAGGGAGCACTGAAGCTTTCTTT. The chain recombines TRBV3-1 (or the pseudogene TRBV3-2) with TRBJ1-1, with TRBD1 identical over 9 bases. Germline V gene sequence: CDR1 LGHDT, CDR2 YNNKEL (reference sequence). V gave up 4 bases and J gave up 4 bases; unmatched junction bases: 4. There are 14 residues in the CDR3.

The genes are TRBV9 and TRBJ2-1; D uncertain. The CDR3 totals 15 residues. V was shortened by 0 bases and J by 4 bases, with 11 bases between the two germline ends. Germline lookup yields CDR1 SGDLS and CDR2 YYNGEE. The CDR3 DNA sequence: TGTGCCAGCAGCGTAGATACAGTCACGTACAATGAGCAGTTCTTC. Residues: CASSVDTVTYNEQFF.

This chain connects TRBV3-1 (or the pseudogene TRBV3-2) to TRBJ2-7, with D perhaps matching TRBD1 (6 bases). The V end was cut by 6 bases, the J end by 4 bases, with 19 bases between. CDR1 LGHDT and CDR2 YNNKEL come from the germline V gene (reference sequence). This CDR3 comprises 15 residues. This CDR3 is CASRRRGTREYEQYF. Here the CDR3 DNA reads TGTGCCAGCAGACGACGAGGGACAAGAGAATACGAGCAGTACTTC.

V is TRBV7-9 and J is TRBJ2-4; perhaps D is TRBD1 or TRBD2 (5 bases each). Deletions cut 5 bases from V and 1 base from J, with 9 bases between. This CDR3 is built from 14 residues. Looked up from germline, CDR1 is SEHNR and CDR2 is FQNEAQ (reference sequence). The CDR3 sequence: CASSKGEAKNIQYF. CDR3 nucleotides: TGTGCCAGCAGCAAAGGGGAGGCCAAAAACATTCAGTACTTC.

V and J are TRBV19 and TRBJ2-7; D unresolved. V was pared by 0 bases and J by 6 bases, with 15 bases between. The CDR3 has 15 residues. CDR1 is LNHDA and CDR2 is SQIVND in the germline V gene (reference sequence). The CDR3 loop reads CASSIDLGRSSEQYF. CDR3 in DNA: TGTGCCAGTAGTATAGATCTGGGCAGGTCGTCCGAGCAGTACTTC.

The CDR3 nucleotides read TGTGCCAGCAGCGTACATCTAGCGGGATCGGGGGGGACAGATACGCAGTATTTT. It is translated as CASSVHLAGSGGTDTQYF. This chain links TRBV9 with TRBJ2-3; TRBD2 matches at 9 bases. The CDR3 totals 18 residues. The V gene end was trimmed by 1 base and the J gene end by 3 bases; junction bases not matched to a gene: 12. Germline V gene data show CDR1 as SGDLS and CDR2 as YYNGEE.